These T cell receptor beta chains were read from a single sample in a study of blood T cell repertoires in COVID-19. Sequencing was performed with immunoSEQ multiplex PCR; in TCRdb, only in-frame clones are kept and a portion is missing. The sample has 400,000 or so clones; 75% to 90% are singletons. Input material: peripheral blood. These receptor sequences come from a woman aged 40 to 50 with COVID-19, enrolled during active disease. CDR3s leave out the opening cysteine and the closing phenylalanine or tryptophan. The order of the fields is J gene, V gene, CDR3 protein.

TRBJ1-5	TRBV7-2	ASSLVRDQPQH
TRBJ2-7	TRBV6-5	ASRNQGASYEQY
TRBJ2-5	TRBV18	ASSPLPQETQY
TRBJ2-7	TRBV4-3	ASSQSAGGSGEQY
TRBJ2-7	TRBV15	ATSRDMGGIVRSS
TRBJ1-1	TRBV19	ASTPNPGGNGEAF
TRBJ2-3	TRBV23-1	ASSQYPQKGGSRSTDTQY
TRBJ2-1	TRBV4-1	ASSQDLRDEQF
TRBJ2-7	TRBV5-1	ASSSTTGTDLYEQY
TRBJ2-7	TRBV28	ASSSVLEEQY
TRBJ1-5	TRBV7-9	ASSSSSGLSNQPQH
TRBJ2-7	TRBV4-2	ASSQASSGAVTYEQY
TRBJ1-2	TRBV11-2	ASSAQGTHGYT
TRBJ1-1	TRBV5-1	ASRPGTANTEAF
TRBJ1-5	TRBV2	ASSGGFSNQPQH
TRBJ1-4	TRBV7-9	ASSLGQGRELNEKLF
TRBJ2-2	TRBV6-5	ASRLDRVPSGELF
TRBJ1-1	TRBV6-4	ASSVEGFLGEAF
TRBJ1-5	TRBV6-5	ASRPEGAGGQPQH
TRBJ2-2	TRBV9	ASSVAPDTGELF
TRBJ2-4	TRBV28	ASSYSGAKNIQY
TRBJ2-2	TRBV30	AWSRGQGNTGELF
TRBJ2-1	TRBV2	ASSARLAGYSYNEQF
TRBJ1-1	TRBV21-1	ASSKACFRQRNTEAF
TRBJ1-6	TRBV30	AWSVRAGGGGSPLH
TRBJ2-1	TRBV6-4	ASSAEGHSYNEQF
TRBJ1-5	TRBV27	ASSLGQFLGTQH
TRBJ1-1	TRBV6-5	ASSYSIGANTEAF
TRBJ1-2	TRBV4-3	ASSQDLDTTGSYYGYT
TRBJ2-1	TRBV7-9	ASIPEGLAGNEQF
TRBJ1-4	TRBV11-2	ASSLGIGGAGEKLF
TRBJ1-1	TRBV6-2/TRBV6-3	ASSPRGPEAF
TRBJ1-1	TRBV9	ASSVDGRGTEAF
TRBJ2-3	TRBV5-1	ASSWGQGITDTQY
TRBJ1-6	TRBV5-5	ASSLGGPQGGSPLH
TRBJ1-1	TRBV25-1	ASSVGQGAKTEAF
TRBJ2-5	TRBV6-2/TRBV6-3	ASSARQGVGETQY
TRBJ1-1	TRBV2	ASLQGLNTEAF
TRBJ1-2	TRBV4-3	ASSRMDTYGYT
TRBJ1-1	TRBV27	ASSGGWGRVNTEAF
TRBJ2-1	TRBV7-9	ASSFRSQGVVTNEQF
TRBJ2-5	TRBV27	ASSSQGKGETQY